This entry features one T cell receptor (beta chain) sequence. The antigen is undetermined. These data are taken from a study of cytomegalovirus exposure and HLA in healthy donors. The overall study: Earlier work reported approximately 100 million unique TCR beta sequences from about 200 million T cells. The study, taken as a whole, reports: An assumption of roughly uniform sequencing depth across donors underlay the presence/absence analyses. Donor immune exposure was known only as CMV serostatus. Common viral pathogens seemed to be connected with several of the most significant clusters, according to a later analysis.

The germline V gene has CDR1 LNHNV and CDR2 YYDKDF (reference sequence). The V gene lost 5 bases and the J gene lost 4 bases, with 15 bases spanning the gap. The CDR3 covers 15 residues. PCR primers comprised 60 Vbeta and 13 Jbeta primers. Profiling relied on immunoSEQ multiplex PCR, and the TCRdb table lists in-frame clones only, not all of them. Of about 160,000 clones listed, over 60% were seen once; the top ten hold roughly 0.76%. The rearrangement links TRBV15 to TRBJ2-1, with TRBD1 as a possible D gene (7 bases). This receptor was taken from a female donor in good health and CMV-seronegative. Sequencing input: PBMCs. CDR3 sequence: CATSPVAGGYNEQFF. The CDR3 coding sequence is TGTGCCACCAGCCCGGTGGCAGGGGGGTACAATGAGCAGTTCTTC.